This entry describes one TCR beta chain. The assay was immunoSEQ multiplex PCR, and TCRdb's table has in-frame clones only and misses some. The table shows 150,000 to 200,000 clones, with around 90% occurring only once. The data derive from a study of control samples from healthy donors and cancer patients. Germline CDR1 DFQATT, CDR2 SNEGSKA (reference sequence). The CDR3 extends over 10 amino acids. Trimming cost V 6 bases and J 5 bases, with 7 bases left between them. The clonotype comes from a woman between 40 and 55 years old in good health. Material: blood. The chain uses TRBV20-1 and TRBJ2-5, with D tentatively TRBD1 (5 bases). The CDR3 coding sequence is TGCAGTGCCAGGGTGGAGACCCAGTACTTC. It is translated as CSARVETQYF.